The rows below give T cell receptor beta chains drawn from one sample of a study of cytomegalovirus exposure and HLA in healthy donors. This table comes from immunoSEQ multiplex PCR, and its TCRdb copy is limited to in-frame clones, with some not included. There are 250,000 to 350,000 clones in the sample; 86% occur only once, and roughly 4% lies in the top ten. Material: PBMCs. All receptors come from a man aged 35 to 55 in good health and CMV-seropositive. CDR3s include the opening cysteine and the closing phenylalanine or tryptophan. The D gene is left open where the match is weak. Clone size is given for some rows only: seen once, a few or many times, or a class if the clone is expanded.

V gene	D gene	clone size	J gene	CDR3 DNA	CDR3 protein
TRBV7-2	-	-	TRBJ2-1	TGTGCCAGCCAGACGGGGAGCTCCTACAATGAGCAGTTCTTC	CASQTGSSYNEQFF
TRBV11-2	-	-	TRBJ2-5	TGTGCCAGCAGCTCAGTTGGGGACATAAGGGTCCAAGAGACCCAGTACTTC	CASSSVGDIRVQETQYF
TRBV5-4	-	-	TRBJ2-2	TGTGCCAGCAGCTTGGGACAGGCTTTGATCGGGGAGCTGTTTTTT	CASSLGQALIGELFF
TRBV28	TRBD2	once	TRBJ2-7	TGTGCCATCGAAACTAGCGGGGGCTCCTACGAGCAGTACTTC	CAIETSGGSYEQYF
TRBV27	TRBD1	-	TRBJ2-1	TGTGCCAGCAGTCCGGGGACAGGGACAAGTAAGGGGGAGCAGTTCTTC	CASSPGTGTSKGEQFF
TRBV27	TRBD1	-	TRBJ1-4	TGTGCCAGCAGTGCCTATACCGGGACAGGGAGTGAAAAACTGTTTTTT	CASSAYTGTGSEKLFF
TRBV28	TRBD2	once	TRBJ2-1	TGTGCCAGCAGTCCTTGGACTAGCGGGAGCTCCTACAATGAGCAGTTCTTC	CASSPWTSGSSYNEQFF
TRBV5-1	TRBD1	-	TRBJ2-1	TGCGCCAGCAGCACGGGACAGGGAATTGTATGGTTCTTC	CASSTGQGIVWFF
TRBV7-3	-	-	TRBJ1-2	TGTGCCAGCAGCTTAGGGCACGACTATGGCTACACCTTC	CASSLGHDYGYTF
TRBV29-1	TRBD1	-	TRBJ1-2	TGCAGCGGGACAGGGTATTATGGCTACACCTTC	CSGTGYYGYTF
TRBV29-1	-	few	TRBJ1-2	TGCAGCGTTTCTCGGAGCGGCTATGGCTACACCTTC	CSVSRSGYGYTF
TRBV14	-	few	TRBJ1-1	TGTGCCAGCAGCCAGGCAGGGATGAACACTGAAGCTTTCTTT	CASSQAGMNTEAFF
TRBV5-4	TRBD2	-	TRBJ2-3	TGTGCCAGCAGCTTTAGCGGGACTTCCACAGATACGCAGTATTTT	CASSFSGTSTDTQYF
TRBV27	TRBD1	-	TRBJ1-5	TGTGCCAGCAGTCCGTGGACAGGTAGCAATCAGCCCCAGCATTTT	CASSPWTGSNQPQHF
TRBV7-9	-	-	TRBJ2-7	TGTGCCAGCAGCTACTCCGTAGGACAGCTCGGAAACTACGAGCAGTACTTC	CASSYSVGQLGNYEQYF
TRBV5-4	TRBD1	-	TRBJ1-2	TGTGCCAGCAGCGTCCCCGGGACAGGGGCCGAGGGTGGCTACACCTTC	CASSVPGTGAEGGYTF
TRBV4-1	-	-	TRBJ2-5	TGCGCCAGCAGCCCCGACAGGCAAGAGACCCAGTACTTC	CASSPDRQETQYF
TRBV29-1	TRBD2	-	TRBJ2-3	TGCAGCGTCGGAGGGCCGACTAGCGGGAGGGCGACAGATACGCAGTATTTT	CSVGGPTSGRATDTQYF
TRBV25-1	-	-	TRBJ2-2	TGTGCCAGCAGTGAAAGAATGGCAGGGGTAACCGGGGAGCTGTTTTTT	CASSERMAGVTGELFF
TRBV7-2	TRBD1	-	TRBJ2-7	TGTGCCAGCAGCCCCTGGACAGGGGGCACCTACGAGCAGTACTTC	CASSPWTGGTYEQYF
TRBV7-2	-	-	TRBJ2-7	TGTGCCAGCAGCTTAGCCCAGACAGCCTACGAGCAGTACTTC	CASSLAQTAYEQYF
TRBV27	TRBD2	-	TRBJ2-1	TGTGCCAGCAGTTGGGGGGACTATCACAATGAGCAGTTCTTC	CASSWGDYHNEQFF
TRBV7-9	-	-	TRBJ1-1	TGTGCCAGCAGCTTAGTTGATGATAAGGGGGACACTGAAGCTTTCTTT	CASSLVDDKGDTEAFF
TRBV29-1	TRBD2	-	TRBJ2-5	TGCAGCGTTGACCCCGGGACTAGCGGGAGAGGGGGGAGAATGGTCCAAGAGACCCAGTACTTC	CSVDPGTSGRGGRMVQETQYF
TRBV19	-	-	TRBJ2-3	TGTGCCGGCTCCGCGACAGACACAGATACGCAGTATTTT	CAGSATDTDTQYF
TRBV19	TRBD2	-	TRBJ2-1	TGTGCCACGGGACTAGCGGGATTCTCCTACAATGAGCAGTTCTTC	CATGLAGFSYNEQFF
TRBV28	TRBD2	-	TRBJ2-1	TGTGCCAGCAGCCTTAGCGGGAGAGCAAAGTTCTTC	CASSLSGRAKFF
TRBV29-1	TRBD1	-	TRBJ2-7	TGCAGCGTTGAAGATCCGGACAGGAAAAAGCGCGAGCAGTACTTC	CSVEDPDRKKREQYF
TRBV5-3	TRBD1	-	TRBJ1-5	TGTGCCAGAAGCGGGGGACAGGGACCCAATCAGCCCCAGCATTTT	CARSGGQGPNQPQHF
TRBV28	TRBD2	-	TRBJ2-3	TGTGCCAGCAGTACCACTAGCGGGAGACCCTCCACAGATACGCAGTATTTT	CASSTTSGRPSTDTQYF
TRBV28	TRBD2	-	TRBJ2-3	TGTGCCTCCGAAGGAGGGGCTAGCGGGAGAGATACGCAGTATTTT	CASEGGASGRDTQYF
TRBV5-1	-	-	TRBJ2-1	TGCGCCAGCAGCTTCGGCGGAAGCTCCTACAATGAGCAGTTCTTC	CASSFGGSSYNEQFF
TRBV5-1	TRBD1	-	TRBJ2-2	TGCGCCAGCAGAAGACAGGGGCGGAACACCGGGGAGCTGTTTTTT	CASRRQGRNTGELFF
TRBV27	TRBD1	-	TRBJ1-4	TGTGCCAGCAGTTTATCGCCGGGACAGGGGAGGTCGAGAGGTGAAAAACTGTTTTTT	CASSLSPGQGRSRGEKLFF
TRBV7-6	TRBD1	-	TRBJ2-7	TGTGCCAGCAGCGAAGGGACAGGGATGTCCTACGAGCAGTACTTC	CASSEGTGMSYEQYF
TRBV11-2	-	-	TRBJ2-3	TGTGCCAGCAGGAGTGGTCCTAGCACAGATACGCAGTATTTT	CASRSGPSTDTQYF
TRBV2	TRBD2	once	TRBJ2-5	TGTGCCAGCAGCGTACTAGCGGGTCAAGAGACCCAGTACTTC	CASSVLAGQETQYF
TRBV28	-	-	TRBJ2-5	TGTGCCAGCAGTTTAACCCCGACAGCCCGGGAGACCCAGTACTTC	CASSLTPTARETQYF
TRBV28	TRBD1	-	TRBJ1-3	TGTGCCAGCAGTCCACCGGGACAGGGGGGAAACACCATATATTTT	CASSPPGQGGNTIYF
TRBV7-9	TRBD2	-	TRBJ2-5	TGTGCCAGCAGCTTTACCAGGACTAGCGGGAGGGGAGAGACCCAGTACTTC	CASSFTRTSGRGETQYF
TRBV19	TRBD1	-	TRBJ1-5	TGTGCCAGTAGTCAACCGGGACAGGGGGCCTATAGCAATCAGCCCCAGCATTTT	CASSQPGQGAYSNQPQHF
TRBV19	-	-	TRBJ2-4	TGTGCCAGTAGTATGGGTGCGGGCGCCAAAAACATTCAGTACTTC	CASSMGAGAKNIQYF